The 18 T cell receptor beta chains given below trace back to one sample, sequenced in a study of Graves' ophthalmopathy and Graves' hyperthyroidism. RNA transcripts were the template, and TCR beta CDR3 regions were amplified from them. HTBI primers served in a first-round RT-PCR, which a second-round multiplex PCR followed. TCRdb recomputed calls from the multiplex PCR reads with MiXCR, one row per CDR3 protein. The table shows approximately 1.2 million distinct CDR3 sequences, with roughly two fifths occurring only once. The sequencing sample was made of peripheral blood or thyroid tissue (not recorded which). The receptors were gathered from an adult man with Graves' hyperthyroidism.

This clonotype came up a few times. V usage is TRBV12-5 and J usage is TRBJ2-5; weak D call: TRBD1 (5 bases). V lost 6 bases and J 5 bases, leaving 13 bases between the germline ends. Looked up from germline, CDR1 is LGHNT and CDR2 is FRNRAP. There are 13 residues in the CDR3. Written as DNA, the CDR3 is TGTGCTAGTGGCCTAGGGGTCGGGGAGACCCAGTACTTC. Amino acids: CASGLGVGETQYF.

This clonotype was seen many times. J is TRBJ1-1 and V is TRBV20-1, with 7 bases that match TRBD1. Trimming cost V 2 bases and J 5 bases; bases outside gene matches: 2. CDR1 and CDR2 (germline): DFQATT, SNEGSKA (reference sequence). The CDR3 is 12 residues long. CDR3 in amino acids: CSARQGGTEAFF. Written as DNA, the CDR3 is TGCAGTGCTAGACAGGGGGGGACTGAAGCTTTCTTT.

This clonotype turned up a few times. The rearrangement uses TRBV7-2 and TRBJ2-2; either TRBD1 or TRBD2 may supply D (5 bases each). V was shortened by 4 bases and J by 8 bases, with 17 bases between the two germline ends. Germline lookup yields CDR1 SGHTA and CDR2 FQGNSA. This CDR3 has 15 residues. The CDR3 region has the DNA TGTGCCAGCAGCTACCGCAGGGCGGGCACTGGGGAGCTGTTTTTT. As protein: CASSYRRAGTGELFF.

This clonotype was counted at least ten times. The chain joins TRBV7-9 to TRBJ1-1, with D perhaps matching TRBD1 (6 bases). The CDR3 has 15 amino acids. In germline, CDR1 is SEHNR, CDR2 FQNEAQ (reference sequence). The V end lost 1 base, the J end lost 2 bases, and 11 bases lay between the germline ends. In nucleotides, the CDR3 is TGTGCCAGCAGCTTAGGCCAGACAGGAAACACTGAAGCTTTCTTT. This encodes CASSLGQTGNTEAFF.

This clonotype was found many times. The chain recombines TRBV7-2 with TRBJ1-2; TRBD1 matches at 11 bases. The CDR3 covers 16 residues. Germline lookup yields CDR1 SGHTA and CDR2 FQGNSA. The J segment lost 4 bases and the V segment lost 3 bases, leaving 7 bases of the junction unmatched. The CDR3 reads CASSFSRTGGSYGYTF. As DNA, the CDR3 is TGTGCCAGCAGCTTCTCCCGGACAGGGGGCAGCTATGGCTACACCTTC.

This chain joins TRBV29-1 and TRBJ1-5, with a tentative D call TRBD1 (5 bases). This CDR3 region has 13 residues. The V and J ends lost 8 bases and 5 bases respectively, with 16 bases between them. CDR1 is SQVTM, CDR2 ANQGSEA, per germline. The CDR3 region has the DNA TGCAGCTTGTTGGGGCTTAAGCATCAGCCCCAGCATTTT. Translated, it gives CSLLGLKHQPQHF. Variable domain in full (rest from reference TRBV29-1 and TRBJ1-5): SAVISQKPSRDICQRGTSLTIQCQVDSQVTMMFWYRQQPGQSLTLIATANQGSEATYESGFVIDKFPISRPNLTFSTLTVSNMSPEDSSIYLCSLLGLKHQPQHFGDGTRLSIL.

The gene calls are TRBV20-1 and TRBJ2-5, with D maybe TRBD1 (6 bases). Germline assignment: CDR1 DFQATT and CDR2 SNEGSKA (reference sequence). The CDR3 has 15 residues. V was pared by 0 bases and J by 4 bases, with 15 bases between. CDR3 sequence (DNA): TGCAGTGCTAGAGATTACAGGGCAGGGAGAGAGACCCAGTACTTC. Its protein product is CSARDYRAGRETQYF.

In its sample, this clonotype was seen many times. The rearrangement joins TRBV10-3 to TRBJ2-5; the D gene is possibly TRBD2 (7 bases). The CDR3 consists of 13 residues. Germline-derived CDR1 and CDR2 are ENHRY and SYGVKD. V gave up 8 bases and J gave up 2 bases, with 12 bases separating them. The DNA of the CDR3 is TGTGCCATCGGCGGGGGCCTACAAGAGACCCAGTACTTC. Its translation is CAIGGGLQETQYF.

The rearrangement uses TRBV4-1 and TRBJ1-5; possibly TRBD1 for D (6 bases). This CDR3 spans 14 amino acids. Germline V gene data show CDR1 as MGHRA and CDR2 as YSYEKL. V was trimmed by 4 bases and J by 6 bases, leaving 13 bases between them. In DNA form, the CDR3 reads TGCGCCAGCAGCCCAGGGGAGTACGGTCAGCCCCAGCATTTT. The encoded protein is CASSPGEYGQPQHF.

The table lists this clonotype with many counts. The chain employs TRBV7-2 and TRBJ2-5, with D possibly TRBD2 on 6 matching bases. The CDR3 spans 15 residues. Per germline, CDR1 SGHTA and CDR2 FQGNSA. Trimming pared 5 bases from V and 0 bases from J, leaving 13 bases between. In DNA form, the CDR3 reads TGTGCCAGCAGCGCCGCTGGGGGGTACCAAGAGACCCAGTACTTC. As protein: CASSAAGGYQETQYF.

At least ten counts were recorded for this clonotype. The V and J genes are TRBV7-9 and TRBJ1-5, with D maybe TRBD1 (6 bases). The CDR3 has 19 residues. CDR1 is SEHNR, CDR2 FQNEAQ, per germline (reference sequence). V lost 5 bases to trimming and J lost 1 base, with 24 bases between them. The CDR3 is CASSQVQGQSSLSNQPQHF. The CDR3 coding sequence is TGTGCCAGCAGCCAAGTCCAGGGACAAAGTTCCTTGAGCAATCAGCCCCAGCATTTT.

This clonotype occurred a few times. This chain joins TRBV28 and TRBJ1-5, with D uncertain. The germline V gene encodes CDR1 MDHEN and CDR2 SYDVKM. The ends were cut back, 10 bases at V and 1 base at J, with 11 bases in the middle. The CDR3 has 13 amino acids. DNA for the CDR3: TGTGCCAACTCTGACGGGAGCAATCAGCCCCAGCATTTT. This codes for CANSDGSNQPQHF. Variable domain in full (rest from reference TRBV28 and TRBJ1-5): DVKVTQSSRYLVKRTGEKVFLECVQDMDHENMFWYRQDPGLGLRLIYFSYDVKMKEKGDIPEGYSVSREKKERFSLILESASTNQTSMYLCANSDGSNQPQHFGDGTRLSIL.

The V gene is TRBV7-9, the J gene TRBJ1-2; tentative D call: TRBD1 (5 bases). Trimming took off 5 bases at V and 3 bases at J, with 10 bases between the two ends. Germline V gene data show CDR1 as SEHNR and CDR2 as FQNEAQ (reference sequence). The CDR3 has 13 amino acids. CDR3 residues: CASSGGGYYGYTF. The CDR3 nucleotides read TGTGCCAGCAGCGGGGGGGGATACTATGGCTACACCTTC.

The chain has TRBV10-3 and TRBJ2-3; D is possibly TRBD1 or TRBD2 (5 bases each). The germline V and J ends were trimmed by 6 bases and 0 bases, with 10 bases remaining between them. This CDR3 is 14 amino acids long. Per germline, CDR1 ENHRY and CDR2 SYGVKD. CDR3 nucleotides: TGTGCCATCAGGGGACCCAGTAGCACAGATACGCAGTATTTT. Translating it yields CAIRGPSSTDTQYF.

The chain carries TRBV20-1 and TRBJ2-2; 7 bases are shared with TRBD2. The CDR3 spans 15 residues. Trimming removed 0 bases from V and 7 bases from J; junction bases left unmatched: 8. Germline V lookup: CDR1 DFQATT, CDR2 SNEGSKA (reference sequence). This CDR3 is CSARDPGLVGGELFF. CDR3 bases: TGCAGTGCTAGAGATCCCGGACTAGTTGGCGGGGAGCTGTTTTTT.

The chain is built from TRBV7-8 and TRBJ1-1; D unresolved. Trimming removed 3 bases at V and 1 base at J, with 12 bases between. In germline, CDR1 is SGHVS, CDR2 FQNEAQ. The CDR3 runs 15 residues. The CDR3 loop is CASSFLSIPNTEAFF. The CDR3 DNA is TGTGCCAGCAGCTTCTTGAGTATTCCGAACACTGAAGCTTTCTTT.

This clonotype was recorded at least ten times. As DNA, the CDR3 is TGTGCCAGCAGCCCCAACAGGGGGACTCACGAGCAGTACTTC. Amino acids: CASSPNRGTHEQYF. This chain links TRBV7-9 with TRBJ2-7, with 8 bases aligning to TRBD1. The J segment lost 5 bases and the V segment lost 5 bases, leaving 8 bases of the junction unmatched. CDR3 length: 14 residues. Germline values: CDR1 SEHNR, CDR2 FQNEAQ (reference sequence).

This clonotype turned up a few times. The rearrangement uses TRBV4-3 and TRBJ1-4; D is unresolved. Between the trimmed V and J ends, which lost 3 bases and 6 bases, there was a span of 11 bases. The CDR3 is 14 amino acids. CDR1 LGHNA and CDR2 YSLEER come from the germline V gene. The CDR3 bases are TGCGCCAGCAGCCACAGCCAGGACTATGAAAAACTGTTTTTT. The encoded protein is CASSHSQDYEKLFF.